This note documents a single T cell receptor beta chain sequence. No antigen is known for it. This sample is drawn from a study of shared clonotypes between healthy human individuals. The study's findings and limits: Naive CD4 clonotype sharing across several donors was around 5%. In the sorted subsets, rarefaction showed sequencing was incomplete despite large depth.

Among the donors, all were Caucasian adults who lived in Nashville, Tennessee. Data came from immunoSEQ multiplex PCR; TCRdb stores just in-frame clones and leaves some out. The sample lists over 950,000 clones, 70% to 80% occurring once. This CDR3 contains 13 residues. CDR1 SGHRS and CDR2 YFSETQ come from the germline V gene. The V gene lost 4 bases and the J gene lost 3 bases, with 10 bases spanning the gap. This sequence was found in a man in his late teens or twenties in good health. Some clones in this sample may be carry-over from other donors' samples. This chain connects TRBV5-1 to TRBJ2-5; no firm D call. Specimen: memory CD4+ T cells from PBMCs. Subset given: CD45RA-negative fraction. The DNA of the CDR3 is TGCGCCAGCAGCCGTGGTGGGGAAGAGACCCAGTACTTC. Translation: CASSRGGEETQYF. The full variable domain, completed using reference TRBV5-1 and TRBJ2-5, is KAGVTQTPRYLIKTRGQQVTLSCSPISGHRSVSWYQQTPGQGLQFLFEYFSETQRNKGNFPGRFSGRQFSNSRSEMNVSTLELGDSALYLCASSRGGEETQYFGPGTRLLVL.